The T cell receptor (beta chain) described here comes from a study of patients and donors after allogeneic stem cell transplantation. TCRdb independently ran MiXCR on the RT-PCR reads; one entry per CDR3 protein. Of 900,000 to 1,000,000 distinct CDR3 sequences listed, 18% are singletons. V lost 3 bases and J 0 bases, leaving 17 bases between the germline ends. This CDR3 has 17 amino acids. Germline-derived CDR1 and CDR2 are SEHNR and FQNEAQ (reference sequence). Sequencing was done on a sample of blood, either unsorted or a sorted T cell fraction (not recorded which). This chain links TRBV7-9 with TRBJ1-1; D remains ambiguous. This clonotype was sampled from a human donor who was either an allogeneic HSCT recipient or a stem cell or donor lymphocyte infusion donor (not recorded which). It is not recorded whose cells these are; they may come from a transplant donor. The CDR3 loop reads CASSFLSPLHLNTEAFF. The CDR3 nucleotides read TGTGCCAGCAGCTTCCTCTCTCCACTCCACTTGAACACTGAAGCTTTCTTT.